The following is a T cell receptor beta chain sequence with its context. No antigen is known for it. PCR employed 60 Vbeta and 13 Jbeta primers. Profiling relied on immunoSEQ multiplex PCR, and the TCRdb table lists in-frame clones only, not all of them. This sample contains 150,000 to 200,000 clones. These data are taken from a study of cytomegalovirus exposure and HLA in healthy donors. At the level of the study: Researchers found that around 80% of under 450 genotyped donors fell within the Caucasian-associated ancestry cluster.

V lost 0 bases and J lost 0, with 10 bases in between. The CDR3 is made up of 16 amino acids. Germline V lookup: CDR1 SGHTS, CDR2 YDEGEE. Study-wide points: Donors were assumed by presence/absence analyses to have roughly uniform sequencing depth. Both high specificity and high sensitivity reportedly marked the classifier's diagnosis of cytomegalovirus status.

The chain links TRBV5-8 to TRBJ2-1, with D possibly being TRBD1 (6 bases). Sequencing used PBMCs. The sequence was collected from a man aged 25-45 years in good health and CMV-seronegative. The DNA for the CDR3 is TGTGCCAGCAGCTTGGCCGACAGGAGCTCCTACAATGAGCAGTTCTTC. Protein: CASSLADRSSYNEQFF.